The clone carrying this T cell receptor beta chain was picked up many times. Its antigen is not identified. The record originates from a study of regulatory T cells in long-lasting Graves disease. General study points: Possibly, accuracy suffered from the small sample size.

According to the study, TCR beta libraries were built with iRepertoire HTBI primers and CDR3-region Arm-PCR. TCRdb recomputed calls from the multiplex PCR reads with MiXCR, one row per CDR3 protein. The top ten hold around 37% of the sample, which has approximately 300,000 distinct CDR3 sequences, 18% seen once. The CDR3 totals 17 residues. The germline gives CDR1 SGHRS, CDR2 YFSETQ. The V and J ends lost 4 bases and 3 bases, in that order; junction bases with no gene match: 14. Specified time point: newly diagnosed GD, antithyroid drugs for less than 3 months. With RNA extracted from PBMCs as input, the TCR library was made.

The TCR comes from a female donor with Graves disease. The chain uses TRBV5-1 and TRBJ2-3; 7 positions agree with TRBD1. Sequences were derived from peripheral blood mononuclear cells (PBMCs), sampled at new diagnosis, from a patient treated with antithyroid drugs. CDR3 in DNA: TGCGCCAGCAGCCCGCCCTTTGGCAGGGGGAAAACAGATACGCAGTATTTT. Protein sequence: CASSPPFGRGKTDTQYF.